This T cell receptor (beta chain) was documented in a study of tumor and adjacent non-tumor tissue in lung cancer. The V end lost 0 bases, the J end lost 5 bases, and 11 bases lay between the germline ends. Germline-derived CDR1 and CDR2 are SGHNT and YENEEA. The length of the CDR3 is 14 residues. This clonotype was seen repeatedly, ten times or more. A modified ARM-PCR protocol with three rounds of nested PCR amplified TCRbeta. TCRdb passed the multiplex PCR reads through MiXCR, listing each CDR3 protein once. The sample carries more than 120,000 distinct CDR3 sequences, around 65% recorded once. RNA was extracted from bulk tissue without any cell sorting.

Sequencing was performed on lung tumor tissue. The sequence derives from a man in his sixties with small cell lung cancer. The rearrangement links TRBV11-3 to TRBJ2-7, with D possibly being TRBD2 (6 bases). In DNA, the CDR3 is TGTGCCAGCAGCTTAGAACGGGGGTCGAACGAGCAGTACTTC. Protein sequence: CASSLERGSNEQYF.